Below, 22 T cell receptor beta chains from the same sample are listed, as sequenced in a study of cytomegalovirus exposure and HLA in healthy donors. Both 60 Vbeta primers and 13 Jbeta primers went into the PCR. The protocol was immunoSEQ multiplex PCR, while the TCRdb copy is restricted to in-frame clones and leaves out a portion. Altogether about 150,000 clones are present, roughly 78% being singletons, with the ten largest covering approximately 4.3%. Sequencing was done on a sample of PBMCs. The receptors here all came from a man aged 25-45 years in good health.

The V and J genes are TRBV19 and TRBJ1-1, with 7 bases that match TRBD1. The germline CDR1 and CDR2 sequences are LNHDA and SQIVND (reference sequence). V gave up 4 bases and J gave up 5 bases; unmatched junction bases: 7. CDR3 length equals 14 residues. Here the CDR3 reads CASSKGASGTEAFF. The CDR3 nucleotides read TGTGCCAGTAGTAAGGGGGCTTCGGGTACTGAAGCTTTCTTT.

This clone was seen a single time. The rearrangement links TRBV10-1 to TRBJ2-3; D remains unclear. The CDR3 spans 11 residues. Germline V lookup: CDR1 WNHNN, CDR2 SYGVQD (reference sequence). V lost 5 bases, J lost 3 bases, and 3 bases lay in between. The CDR3 region is CASSRTDTQYF. The DNA for the CDR3 is TGCGCCAGCAGTCGGACAGATACGCAGTATTTT.

This chain connects TRBV7-3 to TRBJ2-5; 7 positions match TRBD1. With V trimmed by 3 bases and J by 4 bases, 2 bases remained unmatched. CDR3 length: 13 amino acids. The germline CDR1 and CDR2 sequences are SGHTA and FQGTGA. CDR3 coding DNA: TGTGCCAGCAGCTTGGGGACAGCAGAGACCCAGTACTTC. Translating gives CASSLGTAETQYF.

This rearrangement joins TRBV27 to TRBJ2-1; TRBD2 aligns across 12 bases. The CDR3 has 16 amino acids. CDR1 and CDR2 (germline): MNHEY, SMNVEV (reference sequence). With V trimmed by 4 bases and J by 2 bases, 3 bases remained unmatched. The CDR3 bases are TGTGCCAGCAGTTCAAGGACTAGCGGGACCTACAATGAGCAGTTCTTC. Encoded protein: CASSSRTSGTYNEQFF.

This rearrangement joins TRBV4-1 to TRBJ2-1, with TRBD2 identical over 12 bases. The CDR3 extends over 15 amino acids. The germline gives CDR1 MGHRA, CDR2 YSYEKL. J lost 7 bases, V lost 4 bases, and 5 bases had no gene match. The DNA for the CDR3 is TGCGCCAGCAGCCCGGGACTAGCGGGTAGGAATGAGCAGTTCTTC. Protein sequence: CASSPGLAGRNEQFF.

The gene calls are TRBV25-1 and TRBJ1-4, with 10 bases identical to TRBD1. Trimming took 8 bases from V and 6 from J; bases not matched to a gene: 0. In germline, CDR1 is MGHDK, CDR2 SYGVNS. The length of the CDR3 is 12 residues. In DNA form, the CDR3 reads TGTGCCAGCGGACAGGGGGATGAAAAACTGTTTTTT. Protein sequence: CASGQGDEKLFF.

This CDR3 reads CASSIQGNTIYF. In nucleotides, the CDR3 is TGTGCCAGTAGTATCCAGGGAAACACCATATATTTT. The chain combines TRBV19 with TRBJ1-3; D is ambiguous. CDR1 LNHDA and CDR2 SQIVND come from the germline V gene (reference sequence). Between the trimmed V and J ends, which lost 3 bases and 4 bases, there was a span of 4 bases. The length of the CDR3 is 12 residues.

This clone appeared once. The chain combines TRBV11-2 with TRBJ2-1, with TRBD2 matching 12 bases. The CDR3 extends over 16 amino acids. From germline, CDR1 is SGHAT and CDR2 FQNNGV. With 2 bases clipped from V and 1 base from J, the junction kept 0 bases outside the gene matches. The CDR3 DNA is TGTGCCAGCAGCTTACTAGCGGGAGGGTCCTACAATGAGCAGTTCTTC. It translates to CASSLLAGGSYNEQFF.

This clone was seen a few times. The junction does not match germline at one end; this may be a read error. The rearrangement links TRBV7-9 to TRBJ2-7; 9 bases are a match to TRBD2. Germline V gene sequence: CDR1 SEHNR, CDR2 FQNEAQ (reference sequence). CDR3 length equals 16 residues. CDR3 sequence reads: CSSSLVSAGGPYEQYF. Here the CDR3 DNA reads TGTTCCAGCAGCTTAGTATCTGCGGGAGGGCCGTACGAGCAGTACTTC.

The chain uses TRBV9 and TRBJ2-1, with 10 bases that match TRBD2. V lost 0 bases and J lost 10; bases outside the gene matches: 16. Germline V gene lookup returns CDR1 SGDLS and CDR2 YYNGEE. CDR3 size: 18 residues. DNA for the CDR3: TGTGCCAGCAGCGTAGCCCCCTCTGCGATTAGCGGGAGGATAGAGCAGTTCTTC. Translation: CASSVAPSAISGRIEQFF.

This sequence joins TRBV29-1 and TRBJ2-1; 7 bases match TRBD2. The CDR3 is 17 residues long. The germline gives CDR1 SQVTM, CDR2 ANQGSEA. Trimming at V came to 1 base and at J to 6 bases, leaving 15 bases not matched to a gene. Here the CDR3 DNA reads TGCAGCGTTGAAGGGGGAGGGCGAGGACTAGGGCCCAATGAGCAGTTCTTC. This encodes CSVEGGGRGLGPNEQFF.

The chain joins TRBV7-9 to TRBJ2-3; 12 nucleotides match TRBD2. The CDR3 loop spans 15 amino acids. Losses at the gene ends were 5 bases for V and 4 bases for J; bases not matched to a gene: 4. Germline V gene lookup returns CDR1 SEHNR and CDR2 FQNEAQ (reference sequence). As DNA, the CDR3 is TGTGCCAGCAGCCCGAGACTAGCGGGAGCAGATACGCAGTATTTT. Residues: CASSPRLAGADTQYF. The full variable domain, in which reference TRBV7-9 and TRBJ2-3 provide the parts outside the CDR3, is DTGVSQNPRHKITKRGQNVTFRCDPISEHNRLYWYRQTLGQGPEFLTYFQNEAQLEKSRLLSDRFSAERPKGSFSTLEIQRTEQGDSAMYLCASSPRLAGADTQYFGPGTRLTVL.

The chain combines TRBV19 with TRBJ1-1, with no clear D. There are 13 residues in the CDR3. Germline CDR1 reads LNHDA; CDR2 reads SQIVND (reference sequence). Trimming shortened V by 5 bases and J by 1 base, and 8 bases separated the two germline ends. The CDR3 loop reads CASSRRRNTEAFF. Written as DNA, the CDR3 is TGTGCCAGTAGTCGGAGGAGGAACACTGAAGCTTTCTTT.

The rearrangement links TRBV7-9 to TRBJ2-1, with a weak D call TRBD2 (5 bases). V dropped 6 bases and J dropped 0 bases, with 6 bases sitting between them. This CDR3 region has 13 residues. Germline-derived CDR1 and CDR2 are SEHNR and FQNEAQ (reference sequence). The CDR3 bases are TGTGCCAGCAGTCGGGGCTCCTACAATGAGCAGTTCTTC. This encodes CASSRGSYNEQFF.

Here the CDR3 reads CASSSDYWEQFF. CDR3 sequence (DNA): TGTGCCAGCAGCTCGGACTATTGGGAGCAGTTCTTC. The chain joins TRBV5-6 to TRBJ2-1; D may be TRBD2 (6 bases). CDR1 and CDR2 (germline): SGHDT, YYEEEE. This CDR3 is built from 12 residues. Trimming cost V 3 bases and J 10 bases, with 11 bases left between them.

The chain employs TRBV27 and TRBJ2-1, with 7 nucleotides matching TRBD2. CDR1 and CDR2 from the germline V gene are MNHEY and SMNVEV (reference sequence). CDR3 length: 15 amino acids. Trimming took 1 base from V and 5 from J; bases not matched to a gene: 5. The chain's CDR3 is CASSLWLADNNEQFF. The DNA of the CDR3 is TGTGCCAGCAGTTTATGGCTAGCGGATAACAATGAGCAGTTCTTC.

V usage is TRBV28 and J usage is TRBJ1-5, with unresolved D. The CDR3 extends over 16 amino acids. V was shortened by 5 bases and J by 1 base, with 15 bases between the two germline ends. From germline, CDR1 is MDHEN and CDR2 SYDVKM. The CDR3 DNA reads TGTGCCAGCAGTCGGGAAGGGTTCGGGAGCAATCAGCCCCAGCATTTT. Its protein product is CASSREGFGSNQPQHF.

The gene calls are TRBV11-2 and TRBJ2-5; maybe TRBD2 (5 bases). Trimming removed 2 bases at V and 3 bases at J, with 7 bases between. CDR3 length: 13 residues. From germline, CDR1 is SGHAT and CDR2 FQNNGV. The CDR3 here is CASSLWGEETQYF. In nucleotides, the CDR3 is TGTGCCAGCAGCTTATGGGGAGAAGAGACCCAGTACTTC.

The V gene is TRBV28, the J gene TRBJ1-1; D uncertain. Trimming took off 3 bases at V and 7 bases at J, with 6 bases between the two ends. Germline V gene data show CDR1 as MDHEN and CDR2 as SYDVKM. This CDR3 comprises 11 residues. The CDR3 loop reads CASSLRNEAFF. CDR3 nucleotide sequence: TGTGCCAGCAGTTTGAGAAATGAAGCTTTCTTT.

The chain is built from TRBV9 and TRBJ2-3; D gene ambiguous. Germline lookup yields CDR1 SGDLS and CDR2 YYNGEE. Deletions cut 6 bases from V and 4 bases from J, with 15 bases between. This CDR3 contains 14 residues. CDR3 bases: TGTGCCAGCAACAAAAGAGGTCCCGCAGATACGCAGTATTTT. Translating gives CASNKRGPADTQYF.

This clone was seen more than once but under ten times. The V and J genes are TRBV7-9 and TRBJ1-1; D might be TRBD1 (6 bases). The CDR3 totals 13 residues. Germline lookup yields CDR1 SEHNR and CDR2 FQNEAQ (reference sequence). Trimming left V 5 bases short and J 1 base short, with 8 bases between. CDR3 sequence reads: CASSRGANTEAFF. The CDR3 DNA reads as TGTGCCAGCAGCCGGGGGGCGAACACTGAAGCTTTCTTT.

The CDR3 DNA reads as TGCGCCAGCAGCCAAGACTGGGCTAGCCAGGATGAGCAGTTCTTC. Protein product: CASSQDWASQDEQFF. The chain recombines TRBV4-3 with TRBJ2-1, with D tentatively TRBD2 (5 bases). Germline V gene sequence: CDR1 LGHNA, CDR2 YSLEER. V dropped 0 bases and J dropped 8 bases, with 14 bases sitting between them. CDR3 length: 15 amino acids.